Below, 10 T cell receptor beta chains from the same sample are listed, as sequenced in a study of T cells in Graves' hyperthyroidism and ophthalmopathy. Regions amplified from RNA transcripts were the TCR beta CDR3 regions. First-round RT-PCR with HTBI primers amplified the TCR CDR3 region. MiXCR, applied by TCRdb to the multiplex PCR reads, yields one record per CDR3 protein. The profile shows about 400,000 distinct CDR3 sequences, under 15% of them singletons. Source material: blood. All receptors derive from a woman aged 25 to 45 with Graves' hyperthyroidism.

This clonotype occurred a few times. The genes are TRBV7-9 and TRBJ2-7, with 12 positions matching TRBD1. Losses at the gene ends were 5 bases for V and 6 bases for J; bases not matched to a gene: 11. Germline values: CDR1 SEHNR, CDR2 FQNEAQ (reference sequence). The CDR3 is 16 amino acids. The CDR3 DNA is TGTGCCAGCAGCCCAGGCCCCGGGACAGGGGGCGCCGAGCAGTACTTC. Translated: CASSPGPGTGGAEQYF.

This clonotype occurred a few times. The chain recombines TRBV24-1 with TRBJ2-3; D is uncertain. Germline V gives CDR1 KGHDR, CDR2 SFDVKD. The CDR3 is 14 amino acids. The V and J ends lost 1 base and 0 bases respectively, with 4 bases between them. The CDR3, as DNA: TGTGCCACCAGTGATTTTTTGAGCACAGATACGCAGTATTTT. It yields the protein CATSDFLSTDTQYF.

A word on this clonotype: Being one base from a much bigger clone, this may be a read error. The V call is TRBV6-2 or TRBV6-3, the J call TRBJ2-1; weak D call: TRBD2 (5 bases). Germline CDR1 MNHEY, CDR2 SVGEGT. V lost 6 bases to trimming and J lost 10 bases, with 16 bases between them. This CDR3 spans 13 amino acids. The DNA of the CDR3 is TGTGCCAGCAGAGACTACAGCATCGTCGAGCAGTTCTTC. As protein: CASRDYSIVEQFF.

In this sample, this clonotype turned up many times. The CDR3 sequence is CASSLALSLAGGNEQFF. Here the CDR3 DNA reads TGTGCCAGCAGCTTAGCGCTAAGTCTAGCGGGGGGGAATGAGCAGTTCTTC. The V call is TRBV7-9, the J call TRBJ2-1, with 12 positions matching TRBD2. Germline values: CDR1 SEHNR, CDR2 FQNEAQ (reference sequence). J was trimmed by 7 bases and V by 0 bases; bases with no gene match: 7. This CDR3 region has 17 residues.

In this sample, this clonotype turned up many times. The rearrangement joins TRBV5-4 to TRBJ2-7, with 9 nucleotides matching TRBD1. From germline, CDR1 is SGHNT and CDR2 YYREEE (reference sequence). V was clipped by 2 bases and J by 5 bases; unmatched bases: 5. This CDR3 contains 14 residues. The CDR3 loop reads CASSFGQGRDEQYF. The CDR3 DNA reads TGTGCCAGCAGCTTCGGACAGGGGCGCGACGAGCAGTACTTC. Drawing the rest from reference TRBV5-4 and TRBJ2-7, the complete variable domain is ETGVTQSPTHLIKTRGQQVTLRCSSQSGHNTVSWYQQALGQGPQFIFQYYREEENGRGNFPPRFSGLQFPNYSSELNVNALELDDSALYLCASSFGQGRDEQYFGPGTRLTVT.

Ten or more counts support this clonotype. J is TRBJ2-1 and V is TRBV28, with a weak D call TRBD2 (5 bases). CDR1 is MDHEN, CDR2 SYDVKM, per germline. This CDR3 is 14 amino acids long. Trimming took 5 bases from V and 4 from J, leaving 12 bases between them. The CDR3 loop is CASSDREPYNEQFF. DNA of the CDR3: TGTGCCAGCAGTGACCGGGAACCATACAATGAGCAGTTCTTC.

V is TRBV6-1 and J is TRBJ1-5; D perhaps matches TRBD1 (6 bases). The CDR3 is made up of 18 amino acids. Trimming pared 6 bases from V and 4 bases from J, leaving 25 bases between. Germline V gene data show CDR1 as MNHNS and CDR2 as SASEGT. CDR3 in DNA: TGTGCCAGCAGAGTAGGGACAAAGTGGAGGACGGCGAATCAGCCCCAGCATTTT. It codes for CASRVGTKWRTANQPQHF.

This chain connects TRBV5-1 to TRBJ2-1; D unresolved. In germline, CDR1 is SGHRS, CDR2 YFSETQ. The CDR3 totals 13 residues. Trimming took 4 bases from V and 2 from J, leaving 7 bases between them. CDR3 sequence: CASSGSAYNEQFF. The CDR3 coding sequence is TGCGCCAGCAGCGGCTCTGCCTACAATGAGCAGTTCTTC.

In its sample, this clonotype was seen many times. The rearrangement links TRBV2 to TRBJ2-5, with D perhaps TRBD2 (7 bases). CDR3 length: 15 residues. With 6 bases removed from V and 1 base from J, the gap between germline ends came to 15 bases. Germline V CDR1 and CDR2: SNHLY, FYNNEI. CDR3 region: CASRVGGGAQETQYF. The CDR3 DNA sequence: TGTGCCAGCAGGGTGGGCGGGGGCGCCCAAGAGACCCAGTACTTC.

This clonotype came up many times. This chain joins TRBV5-1 and TRBJ2-3; 10 bases map to TRBD1. The CDR3 totals 17 residues. CDR1 SGHRS and CDR2 YFSETQ come from the germline V gene. V lost 4 bases to trimming and J lost 1 base; unmatched junction nucleotides: 9. The CDR3 nucleotides are TGCGCCAGCAGCCCACACGCGGGGACAGGGGGCACAGATACGCAGTATTTT. Amino acid sequence: CASSPHAGTGGTDTQYF.